These 27 T cell receptor beta chains came from one sample sequenced in a study of T cells after yellow fever vaccination. From the 5' RACE reads, TCRdb called clonotypes with MiXCR, one entry per CDR3 protein. Among hundreds of thousands of distinct CDR3 sequences listed, roughly 4% were seen once. The sequenced sample was PBMCs, obtained on the day of the yellow fever booster vaccination. Every receptor here comes from a man between 18 and 29 years old who received the YFV17D yellow fever vaccine.

Many counts were recorded for this clonotype. V gene TRBV30 combines with J gene TRBJ2-7; TRBD1 matches 10 bases. The trim removed 1 base at V and 5 bases at J, leaving 8 bases unmatched. The length of the CDR3 is 15 residues. Germline assignment: CDR1 GTSNPN and CDR2 SVGIG (reference sequence). For the CDR3, the DNA is TGTGCCTGGAGTGGCCGGGACAGGGGTTTCCACGAGCAGTACTTC. It encodes CAWSGRDRGFHEQYF.

This clonotype was found many times. V gene TRBV7-9 combines with J gene TRBJ1-2; no reliable D call. The germline CDR1 and CDR2 sequences are SEHNR and FQNEAQ (reference sequence). The CDR3 is 13 amino acids. Trimming shortened V by 1 base and J by 4 bases, and 7 bases separated the two germline ends. The CDR3 spells CASSLGVVYGYTF. The CDR3 DNA reads TGTGCCAGCAGCTTAGGGGTGGTCTATGGCTACACCTTC. The variable domain in full, completed from reference TRBV7-9 and TRBJ1-2, reads DTGVSQNPRHKITKRGQNVTFRCDPISEHNRLYWYRQTLGQGPEFLTYFQNEAQLEKSRLLSDRFSAERPKGSFSTLEIQRTEQGDSAMYLCASSLGVVYGYTFGSGTRLTVV.

The chain is built from TRBV12-3 or TRBV12-4 and TRBJ2-1; the D is unclear. The CDR3 sequence is 13 residues long. Trimming stripped 3 bases from V and 5 bases from J, with 8 bases between. Here the CDR3 reads CASSFWGNNEQFF. Here the CDR3 DNA reads TGTGCCAGCAGTTTCTGGGGAAACAATGAGCAGTTCTTC.

This clonotype was counted at least ten times. The CDR3 DNA is TGTGCCAGCAGTCCCCTCCGAATGGATGGCTACACCTTC. Translation gives CASSPLRMDGYTF. This sequence joins TRBV6-5 and TRBJ1-2; D unclear. The V and J ends lost 5 bases and 6 bases respectively, with 13 bases between them. This CDR3 has 13 amino acids. Germline CDR1 reads MNHEY; CDR2 reads SVGAGI.

The V call is TRBV5-1, the J call TRBJ1-6; D not certain. This CDR3 spans 13 amino acids. Germline V CDR1 and CDR2: SGHRS, YFSETQ. Trimming stripped 3 bases from V and 8 bases from J, with 9 bases between. CDR3 protein: CASSSGPDSPLHF. CDR3 nucleotide sequence: TGCGCCAGCAGCTCGGGCCCTGATTCACCCCTCCACTTT.

J is TRBJ2-2 and V is TRBV6-2 or TRBV6-3; D possibly corresponds to TRBD1 (5 bases). The germline V gene has CDR1 MNHEY and CDR2 SVGEGT. V was pared by 2 bases and J by 1 base, with 8 bases between. The CDR3 is made up of 15 amino acids. The CDR3 nucleotides are TGTGCCAGCAGTTACCTCAGGGAGAACACCGGGGAGCTGTTTTTT. This encodes CASSYLRENTGELFF.

The chain employs TRBV11-2 and TRBJ1-1; D possibly corresponds to TRBD1 (5 bases). This CDR3 region has 13 residues. CDR1 and CDR2 (germline): SGHAT, FQNNGV. V dropped 10 bases and J dropped 7 bases, with 19 bases sitting between them. The CDR3 region is CATTGEGKNEAFF. The CDR3 region has the DNA TGTGCCACCACCGGGGAGGGGAAGAATGAAGCTTTCTTT.

This clonotype has at least ten counts. The chain combines TRBV11-2 with TRBJ1-5, with 7 bases fitting TRBD1. With V trimmed by 0 bases and J by 11 bases, 7 bases remained unmatched. Germline CDR1 SGHAT, CDR2 FQNNGV. The CDR3 loop spans 14 amino acids. This CDR3 reads CASSLDITDRAQHF. As DNA, the CDR3 is TGTGCCAGCAGCTTAGACATAACCGACAGGGCCCAGCATTTT.

This clonotype was counted between two and nine times. This chain connects TRBV7-9 to TRBJ1-1; 8 nucleotides align to TRBD1. CDR3 length: 16 amino acids. Germline lookup yields CDR1 SEHNR and CDR2 FQNEAQ (reference sequence). V shed 1 base, J shed 0 bases, and the junction held 4 bases outside the gene matches. The CDR3 protein is CASSLGTGRMNTEAFF. In nucleotides, the CDR3 is TGTGCCAGCAGCTTAGGGACAGGGCGCATGAACACTGAAGCTTTCTTT.

This clonotype was observed a handful of times. This sequence joins TRBV19 and TRBJ1-3; D is uncertain. The CDR3 covers 15 residues. V lost 7 bases and J lost 0, with 13 bases in between. CDR1 LNHDA and CDR2 SQIVND come from the germline V gene (reference sequence). Here the CDR3 reads CASKVSGGSGNTIYF. The CDR3 bases are TGTGCCAGTAAGGTGTCAGGCGGCTCTGGAAACACCATATATTTT.

This clonotype has a count of ten or more. The chain joins TRBV12-3 or TRBV12-4 to TRBJ2-7; 9 positions match TRBD1. J was trimmed by 0 bases and V by 5 bases; bases with no gene match: 8. This CDR3 is 16 amino acids long. The DNA of the CDR3 is TGTGCCAGCAGTCCGCTGACAGGGGGAAGCTCCTACGAGCAGTACGTC. Its translation: CASSPLTGGSSYEQYV.

This clonotype has at least ten counts. The V call is TRBV28, the J call TRBJ1-3; D remains unclear. This CDR3 spans 15 amino acids. V lost 6 bases to trimming and J lost 0 bases, with 12 bases between them. Germline lookup yields CDR1 MDHEN and CDR2 SYDVKM. The DNA of the CDR3 is TGTGCCAGCAGCCAAGGACGGTACTCTGGAAACACCATATATTTT. Its protein product is CASSQGRYSGNTIYF.

This clonotype was observed at least ten times. The genes are TRBV5-1 and TRBJ2-3; 11 bases line up with TRBD1. This CDR3 is built from 16 residues. V was clipped by 3 bases and J by 4 bases; unmatched bases: 7. Germline values: CDR1 SGHRS, CDR2 YFSETQ. In DNA, the CDR3 is TGCGCCAGCAGCTGGACAGGGGGCCAAGCCCCAGATACGCAGTATTTT. The encoded protein is CASSWTGGQAPDTQYF.

This chain connects TRBV6-5 to TRBJ1-1; no clear D. CDR1 and CDR2 from the germline V gene are MNHEY and SVGAGI. The CDR3 length is 13 residues. The V end lost 10 bases, the J end lost 1 base, and 13 bases lay between the germline ends. The chain's CDR3 is CATLRRGNTEAFF. CDR3 DNA: TGTGCCACCCTCCGACGAGGGAACACTGAAGCTTTCTTT.

This chain uses TRBV24-1 with TRBJ2-1; weak D call: TRBD1 (7 bases). This CDR3 has 13 residues. The V end lost 5 bases, the J end lost 7 bases, and 11 bases lay between the germline ends. The germline V gene has CDR1 KGHDR and CDR2 SFDVKD. The CDR3 region has the DNA TGTGCCACCAGTGGTGCAGGGGGGAATGAGCAGTTCTTC. Translated: CATSGAGGNEQFF.

This clonotype showed up many times. V gene TRBV4-3 combines with J gene TRBJ2-1; TRBD1 or TRBD2 may be the D gene (5 bases each). V was clipped by 3 bases and J by 8 bases, with 8 bases between them. Germline values: CDR1 LGHNA, CDR2 YSLEER. The length of the CDR3 is 12 residues. This CDR3 is CASSHQGDEQFF. The CDR3, as DNA: TGCGCCAGCAGCCATCAGGGAGATGAGCAGTTCTTC.

This clonotype was seen at least ten times. The chain joins TRBV7-2 to TRBJ2-5, with D perhaps given as TRBD1 or TRBD2 (5 bases each). CDR1 and CDR2 from the germline V gene are SGHTA and FQGNSA. This CDR3 contains 14 residues. V dropped 5 bases and J dropped 5 bases, with 15 bases sitting between them. In DNA, the CDR3 is TGTGCCAGCAGCCCTGGGACCCTCTGGGAGACCCAGTACTTC. This sequence encodes CASSPGTLWETQYF.

This clonotype showed up just a few times. The V and J genes are TRBV4-2 and TRBJ2-5; TRBD2 agrees at 7 bases. Unmatched junction bases numbered 2, after V lost 0 bases and J lost 7 bases. Germline lookup yields CDR1 LGHNA and CDR2 YNFKEQ. CDR3 length equals 13 residues. CDR3 amino acids: CASSQDPGGTQYF. For the CDR3, the DNA is TGTGCCAGCAGCCAAGACCCGGGGGGGACCCAGTACTTC.

This clonotype has at least ten counts. The chain links TRBV9 to TRBJ2-2; no definite D call. Germline CDR1 and CDR2: SGDLS and YYNGEE. Trimming removed 4 bases at V and 3 bases at J, with 13 bases between. The CDR3 runs 15 residues. The DNA for the CDR3 is TGTGCCAGCAGCCCCGAGAGAGGTTACACCGGGGAGCTGTTTTTT. Its protein product is CASSPERGYTGELFF.

V usage is TRBV4-3 and J usage is TRBJ2-3, with no clear D. Trimming stripped 3 bases from V and 3 bases from J, with 13 bases between. This CDR3 comprises 15 residues. Germline values: CDR1 LGHNA, CDR2 YSLEER. CDR3 in DNA: TGCGCCAGCAGCCAGACACTCAGTAGAACAGATACGCAGTATTTT. It yields the protein CASSQTLSRTDTQYF.

This clonotype was counted many times. V is TRBV20-1 and J is TRBJ2-5, with 12 bases identical to TRBD2. Germline trimming cut 0 bases from V and 5 bases from J; bases unmatched to any gene: 4. Germline V gene data show CDR1 as DFQATT and CDR2 as SNEGSKA (reference sequence). The CDR3 sequence is 15 residues long. The CDR3 here is CSARDTSGGRETQYF. CDR3 nucleotides: TGCAGTGCTAGAGATACTAGCGGGGGGAGGGAGACCCAGTACTTC.

This clonotype was counted only a few times. The CDR3 bases are TGTGCCAGCAGCTTAGTTCCCCAGAAAAGACCCAATGAGCAGTTCTTC. Translated, it gives CASSLVPQKRPNEQFF. The chain is built from TRBV7-6 and TRBJ2-1; D ambiguous. V was cut by 1 base and J by 6 bases, with 16 bases left in between. The CDR3 loop spans 16 amino acids. Germline loops: CDR1 SGHVS, CDR2 FNYEAQ.

The sample holds many counts of this clonotype. This sequence joins TRBV5-5 and TRBJ2-1, with 7 bases fitting TRBD2. This CDR3 contains 18 residues. The trim removed 4 bases at V and 3 bases at J, leaving 16 bases unmatched. The germline V gene encodes CDR1 SGHKS and CDR2 YYEKEE (reference sequence). The CDR3 loop is CASSPGRGTGSNYNEQFF. CDR3 DNA: TGTGCCAGCAGCCCAGGGAGGGGAACCGGGTCTAACTACAATGAGCAGTTCTTC.

In the case of this clonotype: This clone may be a read error of a much larger clone one base away. The chain joins TRBV7-9 to TRBJ2-1; D may be TRBD2 (6 bases). CDR1 and CDR2 from the germline V gene are SEHNR and FQNEAQ (reference sequence). The length of the CDR3 is 12 residues. This CDR3 reads CASSLEGTEQLF. The CDR3 DNA reads TGTGCCAGCAGCTTAGAGGGGACTGAGCAGCTCTTC.

There are a few counts of this clonotype. The chain combines TRBV20-1 with TRBJ2-7; D not certain. The V and J ends lost 4 bases and 0 bases respectively, with 10 bases between them. CDR1 is DFQATT and CDR2 is SNEGSKA in the germline V gene (reference sequence). This CDR3 comprises 13 residues. The CDR3 sequence: CSAKDQSSYEQYV. CDR3 DNA sequence: TGCAGTGCTAAGGACCAGAGCTCCTACGAGCAGTACGTC.

This clonotype has a handful of counts. This chain uses TRBV29-1 with TRBJ2-7; no clear D. This CDR3 is 11 amino acids long. V was cut by 6 bases and J by 9 bases, with 15 bases left in between. The germline V gene encodes CDR1 SQVTM and CDR2 ANQGSEA. The CDR3 protein is CSVQATSGQYF. Written as DNA, the CDR3 is TGCAGCGTGCAGGCCACGTCGGGGCAGTACTTC.

This clonotype came up a few times. The chain couples TRBV28 to TRBJ1-1; no clear D. With 3 bases removed from V and 6 bases from J, the gap between germline ends came to 11 bases. Germline values: CDR1 MDHEN, CDR2 SYDVKM. The CDR3 length is 13 residues. In DNA form, the CDR3 reads TGTGCCAGCAGTTTCATCACGCGTCCTGAAGCTTTCTTT. It yields the protein CASSFITRPEAFF.